The clone carrying this T cell receptor beta chain has a count of ten or more. Its antigen is undetermined. This record belongs to a study of T cells after yellow fever vaccination. Study background: Each low-cell-number fraction was prepared by means of SMART-Seq v4 Ultra Low Input.

From the 5' RACE reads, TCRdb called clonotypes with MiXCR, one entry per CDR3 protein. The sample lists about 320,000 distinct CDR3 sequences; over 3.5% were seen once. Notes on the study in general: Bulk-population clonotypes that are abundant could appear as contaminants in FACS-sorted repertoires.

Trimming cost V 6 bases and J 2 bases, with 10 bases left between them. The V gene's germline CDR1 is SGHVS and CDR2 FQNEAQ. CDR3 length: 13 residues. Sequencing was performed on PBMCs, taken 15 days after the yellow fever booster vaccination. The chain carries TRBV7-8 and TRBJ2-5; possible D gene TRBD1, 6 bases. The sequence derives from a man aged 18 to 29 who received the YFV17D yellow fever vaccine. Here the CDR3 reads CASRDRTQETQYF. In nucleotides, the CDR3 is TGTGCCAGCAGAGACAGGACTCAAGAGACCCAGTACTTC.